This T cell receptor beta chain stems from a study of T-cell reconstitution after alpha-beta-depleted transplantation in children. As it was prepared, the TCRbeta library received unique molecular identifiers. TCRdb itself ran the PCR reads through MiXCR, one entry per CDR3 protein. This sample carries 75,000 to 100,000 distinct CDR3 sequences, 6.5% to 8.5% of them seen once, and the ten largest clones take 6.9%. The CDR3 runs to 15 residues. Germline-derived CDR1 and CDR2 are LNHNV and YYDKDF (reference sequence). Trimming removed 5 bases at V and 2 bases at J, with 15 bases between. This clonotype was seen at least ten times.

The specimen comprised PBMCs from the stem cell graft donor, sampled from the stem cell graft. V is TRBV15 and J is TRBJ1-2; D is perhaps TRBD1 (5 bases). This receptor was taken from a human donor who donated a stem cell graft to a child with congenital amegakaryocytic thrombocytopenia. CDR3 nucleotides: TGTGCCACCAGCGGACTTCCCGGGACGAACTATGGCTACACCTTC. Its translation: CATSGLPGTNYGYTF.